These T cell receptor beta chains were read from a single sample in a study of T-cell memory formation after mild COVID-19. Using its own MiXCR run on the 5' RACE reads, TCRdb lists one record per CDR3 protein. Among under 450,000 distinct CDR3 sequences listed, more than 20% were seen once. The source material was PBMCs or a T cell subset sorted from them (not recorded which). The source is a man younger than 35 who had mild COVID-19 (a few samples of this study predate the infection). Cell type and time point are not known. Both conserved end residues are part of each CDR3. The D gene is left open where the match is weak. Clone size is shown for a subset of rows, as once, few, many or a class of expanded clone.

v_gene	d_gene	j_gene	abundance	CDR3nt	CDR3aa
TRBV12-3/TRBV12-4	NA	TRBJ1-2	few	TGTGCCAGCAGTTTAGGACTTTATTGCACCTTC	CASSLGLYCTF
TRBV29-1	NA	TRBJ2-1	NA	TGCAGCGTTGACTTGGCGGGTGGCGCATGGAATGAGCAGTTCTTC	CSVDLAGGAWNEQFF
TRBV12-3/TRBV12-4	NA	TRBJ1-2	NA	TGTGCCAGCAGTTTTTTAAGGACGGAAACCTATGGCTACACCTTC	CASSFLRTETYGYTF
TRBV7-2	NA	TRBJ1-5	NA	TGTGCCAGCAGCTTTTTCAGGACAGAAAGTGGCAATCAGCCCCAGCATTTT	CASSFFRTESGNQPQHF
TRBV5-1	TRBD1	TRBJ1-1	few	TGCGCCAGCAGAGAAGGACAGGGTGAATCCGAAGCTTTCTTT	CASREGQGESEAFF
TRBV5-1	NA	TRBJ1-2	NA	TGCGCCAGCAGCTCGGACCCCTCCTATGGCTACACCTTC	CASSSDPSYGYTF
TRBV13	NA	TRBJ2-3	NA	TGTGCCAGCAGCTTCTTTGCTAGTGGAGCAGCAGATACGCAGTATTTT	CASSFFASGAADTQYF
TRBV6-5	NA	TRBJ2-3	NA	TGTGCCAGCAGTTACCAGGGCTTCACAGATACGCAGTATTTT	CASSYQGFTDTQYF
TRBV5-1	NA	TRBJ2-5	NA	TGCGCCAGCAGCTTCGCCGGGGGCCAAGAGACCCAGTACTTC	CASSFAGGQETQYF
TRBV4-2	NA	TRBJ1-1	few	TGTGCCAGCAGCCAAGTTAGGGACACTGAAGCTTTCTTT	CASSQVRDTEAFF
TRBV7-2	TRBD2	TRBJ2-3	many	TGTGCCAGCAGCTTGAGCGGGGGGGCCACAGATACGCAGTATTTT	CASSLSGGATDTQYF
TRBV15	NA	TRBJ2-7	few	TGTGCCACCAGCAGAGATCTATCCTACGAGCAGTACTTC	CATSRDLSYEQYF
TRBV4-1	NA	TRBJ1-2	NA	TGCGCCAGCAGCCAAGATCCCGGACACCGCTATGGCTACACCTTC	CASSQDPGHRYGYTF
TRBV29-1	NA	TRBJ2-7	few	TGCAGCGTTGAAGATCCCGACAGCTCTGTCCACGAGCAGTACTTC	CSVEDPDSSVHEQYF
TRBV29-1	NA	TRBJ1-1	NA	TGCAGCGTTGTATGGGGTAGAGGCACTGAAGCTTTCTTT	CSVVWGRGTEAFF
TRBV7-9	NA	TRBJ2-2	NA	TGTGCCAGCAGCTTAGAGGGACATACGACCGGGGAGCTGTTTTTT	CASSLEGHTTGELFF
TRBV27	NA	TRBJ1-1	few	TGTGCCAGCAGTTCCGGGGATAGGTTCACTGAAGCTTTCTTT	CASSSGDRFTEAFF
TRBV6-5	TRBD1	TRBJ1-2	few	TGTGCCAGCAGTGGGACAGGCCACTATGGCTACACCTTC	CASSGTGHYGYTF
TRBV5-1	TRBD2	TRBJ2-3	NA	TGCGCCAGTGGAGCGGGAACGAGCACAGATACGCAGTATTTT	CASGAGTSTDTQYF
TRBV5-1	NA	TRBJ2-5	NA	TGCGCCAGCAGCTTACAGGTTTTCGAAGAGACCCAGTACTTC	CASSLQVFEETQYF
TRBV3-1	NA	TRBJ2-3	once	TGTGCCAGCAGCCAAGATAACGGGGGGCCCACAGATACGCAGTATTTT	CASSQDNGGPTDTQYF
TRBV24-1	NA	TRBJ1-1	few	TGTGCCACCAGTGATTTCACAGGCACTGAAGCTTTCTTT	CATSDFTGTEAFF
TRBV4-3	NA	TRBJ2-2	NA	TGCGCCAGCAGCCCTCGTGTCCTACACGGGGAGCTGTTTTTT	CASSPRVLHGELFF
TRBV4-2	NA	TRBJ2-5	few	TGTGCCAGCAGCCAAAACGAGGGCTACCAAGAGACCCAGTACTTC	CASSQNEGYQETQYF
TRBV25-1	TRBD1	TRBJ2-3	many	TGTGCCAGCAGTAAAACCCGGGACAGGGTCACAGATACGCAGTATTTT	CASSKTRDRVTDTQYF
TRBV5-1	TRBD1	TRBJ1-2	NA	TGCGCCAGCAGCTTCGATGGACAGGGATCAGGCTACACCTTC	CASSFDGQGSGYTF
TRBV4-2	TRBD2	TRBJ2-3	few	TGTGCCAGCAGCCAAGAAGCGGGGCCCACAGATACGCAGTATTTT	CASSQEAGPTDTQYF
TRBV7-9	NA	TRBJ2-5	few	TGTGCCAGCAGCTTTATCTTAGGGGTTGGGGAGACCCAGTACTTC	CASSFILGVGETQYF
TRBV4-1	NA	TRBJ1-6	NA	TGCGCCAGCAGTCAAAACAATTCACCCCTCCACTTT	CASSQNNSPLHF
TRBV20-1	TRBD1	TRBJ1-5	NA	TGCAGTGCCACGGACAGGGGGCGCGGTCAGCCCCAGCATTTT	CSATDRGRGQPQHF
TRBV2	TRBD1	TRBJ2-7	NA	TGTGCCAGCAGTTTAGACAGGGCGGGCGAGCAGTACTTC	CASSLDRAGEQYF
TRBV6-6	NA	TRBJ2-3	few	TGTGCCAGCAGTACTACCGGGGGAACCTACACAGATACGCAGTATTTT	CASSTTGGTYTDTQYF
TRBV15	NA	TRBJ2-1	many	TGTGCCACCAGCAGAGAGTCGTGGGCTAGACAACGATACAATGAGCAGTTCTTC	CATSRESWARQRYNEQFF
TRBV10-3	NA	TRBJ1-1	many	TGTGCCATCAGTGAGTCGAAAGGGAGGACTGAAGCTTTCTTT	CAISESKGRTEAFF
TRBV5-1	NA	TRBJ2-7	NA	TGCGCCAGCAGCGAAGGGAGGACCTACGAGCAGTACTTC	CASSEGRTYEQYF
TRBV7-9	TRBD2	TRBJ2-3	NA	TGTGCCAGCAGCTTAGGGGTGCGGGGGGGCACAGATACGCAGTATTTT	CASSLGVRGGTDTQYF
TRBV19	NA	TRBJ1-1	NA	TGTGCCAGTAGCCCTAGGGGAATATTCACTGAAGCTTTCTTT	CASSPRGIFTEAFF
TRBV29-1	NA	TRBJ1-2	few	TGCAGCGTTGAAGAAGGTTCGGACCCACATGGCTACACCTTC	CSVEEGSDPHGYTF
TRBV4-3	TRBD2	TRBJ2-1	few	TGCGCCAGCAGCCAAGATCTCGGGACTAGCGGGGAGCAGTTCTTC	CASSQDLGTSGEQFF
TRBV12-3/TRBV12-4	NA	TRBJ1-2	NA	TGTGCCAGCAGTTTAGGGGAGGGCTACACCTTC	CASSLGEGYTF
TRBV20-1	NA	TRBJ1-2	few	TGCAGTGCTAGAGAGGCAGGGTCTAACTATGGCTACACCTTC	CSAREAGSNYGYTF
TRBV29-1	TRBD2	TRBJ2-7	few	TGCAGCGTGGGAGGGGTCTACGAGCAGTACTTC	CSVGGVYEQYF
TRBV7-2	TRBD2	TRBJ2-3	NA	TGTGCCAGCAGCCCGCATATATGGACTAGCGGGGGGGGCACAGATACGCAGTATTTT	CASSPHIWTSGGGTDTQYF
TRBV28	TRBD2	TRBJ2-1	NA	TGTGCCAGCAGTTCCCCCGGGGGGACCTCCTACAATGAGCAGTTCTTC	CASSSPGGTSYNEQFF
TRBV7-3	NA	TRBJ1-1	few	TGTGCCAGCAGCTTTACGGGGGGTATGAACACTGAAGCTTTCTTT	CASSFTGGMNTEAFF
TRBV10-3	NA	TRBJ2-1	few	TGTGCCATTACGACAGAGTACAATGAGCAGTTCTTC	CAITTEYNEQFF
TRBV5-1	NA	TRBJ1-1	NA	TGCGCCAGCAGCTTGGGGTTTCCGAACACTGAAGCTTTCTTT	CASSLGFPNTEAFF